The subject of this entry is one TCR beta chain. The clone's antigen remains unknown. No much larger clone is present one base from it, and per-base qualities are unavailable. This specimen comes from a study of identical twins (dated by TCRdb to about 2016). About the full investigation: To test whether fetal clonotypes persist, this study deep-sequenced TCR alpha and beta repertoires from monozygotic twins, from unrelated adults of various ages, and from cord blood. Replicate twin experiments were performed at different times using different library preparation protocols to rule out contamination.

Every donor was a healthy Caucasian. Study-wide conclusions, independent of this receptor: Zero-insertion analyses could be partly confounded by invariant T cells such as MAIT and iNKT, although diverse VJ usage argued against such confounding for most clonotypes. Fewer insertions were carried by abundant cord blood beta clonotypes; a weaker similar trend was observed in young adult naive repertoires, while no such trend was observed in memory repertoires. Recombination models systematically underestimated out-of-frame TCR alpha sharing in monozygotic twins but agreed with sharing between unrelated individuals. The excess sharing between twins in beta out-of-frame sequences was weaker because fewer shared sequences reduced the signal-to-noise ratio. Out-of-frame TCR alpha sequences shared between twins showed an excess of low generation-probability sequences compared with coincidental sharing between unrelated individuals. Because the same donors could not be followed over many years, conclusions were based on cross-sectional statistical analysis.

The CDR1 and CDR2 encoded by the germline V gene (reference sequence) are LNHDA and SQIVND. The CDR3 runs 15 residues from the cysteine to the phenylalanine. Left in the record is the CDR3 DNA by itself, 45 bases read in frame from the first base. V is pared back by 2 bases and J by 5 bases, with 13 bases lying between the germline termini. Library preparation employed 5' RACE. TCRdb lists the instrument as Illumina HiSeq 2000. A universal primer binding site was introduced by template switching, and a unique molecular identifier was present in the final cDNA, enabling accurate counting of TCR cDNA molecules. First-strand cDNA for TCR alpha and beta chains was synthesized from specific primers in the conserved constant-segment region. To control for contamination, every cDNA library carried two barcodes: a SMART-Mk sample barcode plus Illumina barcodes. Two successive PCR steps introduced TruSeq adapter sequences along with Illumina sample barcodes. The Illumina HiSeq platform was used with custom primers to sequence TCR alpha and beta cDNA libraries. Per the authors' processing: Raw reads were processed with MiGEC to extract unique molecular identifiers, and MiXCR was used to determine CDR3 positions. For each individual, recombination models were inferred using an EM algorithm with the repgenHMM and IGoR tools. Shared clonotype analysis was performed with the tcR package in R, normalizing sharing by the product of cloneset sizes. To study raw recombination without the effects of thymic and clonal selection, out-of-frame nonproductive sequences were analyzed. TCRdb's own reprocessing of the public reads used fastp at Q25 and MiXCR and kept productive beta chains. Merged by CDR3 protein, the rows form single entries marked with the most common genes and DNA. These V and J calls rely on TCRdb rather than the paper's analysis. The sample has more than 1.5 million distinct CDR3 sequences on record, about 31% of them singletons. Jointly, the top ten make up about 0.3% of the sample.

Material: cord blood. The sequence was obtained from a newborn girl in good health. The sequence links TRBV19 to TRBJ1-5, with no confidently assigned D gene. Read as DNA, the sequence is TGTGCCAGTAGTATACACAGAAGGAAGGATCAGCCCCAGCATTTT. Its amino acids are CASSIHRRKDQPQHF.